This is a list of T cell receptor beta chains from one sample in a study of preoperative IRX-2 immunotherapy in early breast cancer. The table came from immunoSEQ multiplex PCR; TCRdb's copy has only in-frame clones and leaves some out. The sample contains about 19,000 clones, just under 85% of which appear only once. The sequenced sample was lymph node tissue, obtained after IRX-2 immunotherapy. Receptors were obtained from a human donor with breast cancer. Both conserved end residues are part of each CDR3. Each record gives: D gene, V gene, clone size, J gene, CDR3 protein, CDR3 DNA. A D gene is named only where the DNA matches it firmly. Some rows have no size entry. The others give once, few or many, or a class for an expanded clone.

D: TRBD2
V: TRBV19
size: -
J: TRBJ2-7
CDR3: CASRQLAGSYEQYF
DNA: TGTGCCTCACGACAGCTAGCGGGATCGTACGAGCAGTACTTC

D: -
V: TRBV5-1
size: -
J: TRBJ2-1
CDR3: CASTVGLSVYNEQFF
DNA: TGCGCCAGCACCGTAGGACTCTCTGTCTACAATGAGCAGTTCTTC

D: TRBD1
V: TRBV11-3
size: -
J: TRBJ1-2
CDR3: CASSPRQGAHSYGYTF
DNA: TGTGCCAGCAGCCCTCGACAGGGGGCCCACTCCTATGGCTACACCTTC

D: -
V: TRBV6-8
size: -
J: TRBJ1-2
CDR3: CASGLSNYGYTF
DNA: TGTGCCAGTGGACTCTCAAACTATGGCTACACCTTC

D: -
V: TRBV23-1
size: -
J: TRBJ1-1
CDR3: CASSQGVAGMGTEAFF
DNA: TGCGCCAGCAGCCAGGGAGTAGCGGGAATGGGCACTGAAGCTTTCTTT

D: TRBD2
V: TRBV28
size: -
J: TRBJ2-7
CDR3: CASRSGLASYEQYF
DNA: TGTGCCAGCAGGTCGGGACTAGCATCCTACGAGCAGTACTTC

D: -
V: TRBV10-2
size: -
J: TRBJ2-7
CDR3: CASSESGRLRHYEQYF
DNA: TGCGCCAGCAGTGAGTCGGGACGGCTACGCCACTACGAGCAGTACTTC

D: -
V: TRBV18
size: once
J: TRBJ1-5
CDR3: CASSPSQGNQPQHF
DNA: TGTGCCAGCTCACCATCACAGGGAAACCAGCCCCAGCATTTT

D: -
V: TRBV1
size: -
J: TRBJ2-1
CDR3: CTSIPTRLAGVPSNEQFF
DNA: TGCACCAGCATCCCCACCAGACTAGCGGGAGTCCCTAGTAATGAGCAGTTCTTC

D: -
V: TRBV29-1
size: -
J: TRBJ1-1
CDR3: CSVDSAMNTEAFF
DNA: TGCAGCGTTGACTCAGCCATGAACACTGAAGCTTTCTTT

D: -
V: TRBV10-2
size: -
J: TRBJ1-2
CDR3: CASKFPSSVYTF
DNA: TGCGCCAGCAAATTCCCCTCCAGTGTCTACACCTTC

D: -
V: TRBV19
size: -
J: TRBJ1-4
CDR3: CASSIVTGTNEKLFF
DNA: TGTGCCAGTAGTATAGTAACAGGGACTAATGAAAAACTGTTTTTT

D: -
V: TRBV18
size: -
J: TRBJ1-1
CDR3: CASSGARAGDTEAFF
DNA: TGTGCCAGCTCAGGGGCCAGGGCAGGGGATACTGAAGCTTTCTTT

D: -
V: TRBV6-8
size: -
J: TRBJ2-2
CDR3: CASSYIGGAPNTGELFF
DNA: TGTGCCAGCAGTTACATTGGGGGGGCCCCGAACACCGGGGAGCTGTTTTTT

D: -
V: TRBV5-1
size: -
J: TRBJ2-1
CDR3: CASSPLTKSDNEQFF
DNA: TGCGCCAGCAGCCCACTAACCAAATCGGATAATGAGCAGTTCTTC

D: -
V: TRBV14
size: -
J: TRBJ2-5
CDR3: CASSQDSTSRETQYF
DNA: TGTGCCAGCAGCCAAGATAGTACTAGCAGAGAGACCCAGTACTTC

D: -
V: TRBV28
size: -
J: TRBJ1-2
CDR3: CASSSRTVGYTF
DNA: TGTGCCAGCAGTTCCCGGACAGTCGGCTACACCTTC

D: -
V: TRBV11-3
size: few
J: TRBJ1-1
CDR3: CASSSLSGGMNTEAFF
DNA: TGTGCCAGCAGCTCCTTATCTGGGGGGATGAACACTGAAGCTTTCTTT

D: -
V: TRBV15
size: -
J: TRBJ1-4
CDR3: CATHPGPGFEKLFF
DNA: TGTGCCACCCACCCTGGACCAGGTTTTGAAAAACTGTTTTTT

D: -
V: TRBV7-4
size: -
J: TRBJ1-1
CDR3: CASSQGRVGTEAFF
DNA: TGTGCCAGCAGCCAAGGCAGGGTAGGCACTGAAGCTTTCTTT

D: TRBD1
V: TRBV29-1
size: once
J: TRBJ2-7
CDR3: CSVKRDRDSEQYF
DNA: TGCAGCGTTAAACGGGACAGGGACAGCGAGCAGTACTTC

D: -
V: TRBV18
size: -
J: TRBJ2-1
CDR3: CASSPRTLESNEQFF
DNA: TGTGCCAGCTCACCACGGACCCTGGAGAGCAATGAGCAGTTCTTC

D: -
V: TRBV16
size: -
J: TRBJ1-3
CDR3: CASSQITEYSGNTIYF
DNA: TGTGCCAGCAGCCAAATTACGGAGTACTCTGGAAACACCATATATTTT

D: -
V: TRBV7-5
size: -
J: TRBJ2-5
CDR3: CASSLEVLAGETQYF
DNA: TGTGCCAGCAGCTTAGAGGTACTAGCGGGGGAGACCCAGTACTTC

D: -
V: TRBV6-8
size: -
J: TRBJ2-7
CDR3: CASSPLSYEQYF
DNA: TGTGCCAGCAGTCCCCTGAGCTACGAGCAGTACTTC

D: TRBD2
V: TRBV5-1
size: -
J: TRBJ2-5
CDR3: CASSLEPAGGLRETQYF
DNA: TGCGCCAGCAGCTTGGAGCCAGCGGGAGGCCTCCGGGAGACCCAGTACTTC

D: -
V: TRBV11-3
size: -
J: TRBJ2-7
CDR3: CASSLPFAATGVTEQYF
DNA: TGTGCCAGCAGCTTACCGTTCGCCGCGACAGGCGTTACAGAACAGTACTTC

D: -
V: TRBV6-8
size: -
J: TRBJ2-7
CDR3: CASSSRAPSYEQYF
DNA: TGTGCCAGCAGTTCTAGGGCCCCCTCCTACGAGCAGTACTTC

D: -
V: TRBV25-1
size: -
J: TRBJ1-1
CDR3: CASSERGVGGTEAFF
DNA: TGTGCCAGCAGTGAAAGAGGGGTGGGTGGGACTGAAGCTTTCTTT

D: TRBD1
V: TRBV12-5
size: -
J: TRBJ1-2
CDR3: CASGLAQGAHSYGYTF
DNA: TGTGCTAGTGGTTTGGCACAGGGGGCGCATAGCTATGGCTACACCTTC

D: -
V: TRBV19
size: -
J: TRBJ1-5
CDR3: CASSISGFEDQPQHF
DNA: TGTGCCAGTAGTATATCAGGGTTCGAGGATCAGCCCCAGCATTTT

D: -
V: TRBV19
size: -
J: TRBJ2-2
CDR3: CASSIFQQRNTGELFF
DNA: TGTGCCAGTAGTATCTTCCAACAGCGGAACACCGGGGAGCTGTTTTTT

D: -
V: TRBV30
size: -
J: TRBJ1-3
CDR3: CARNGDSGNTIYF
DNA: TGTGCCCGCAACGGAGACTCTGGAAACACCATATATTTT

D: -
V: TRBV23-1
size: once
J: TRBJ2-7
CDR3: CASSSKSRDEQYF
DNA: TGCGCCAGCAGTTCAAAAAGCCGAGACGAGCAGTACTTC

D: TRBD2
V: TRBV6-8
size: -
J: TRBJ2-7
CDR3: CASSPTGRGGAYEQYF
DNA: TGTGCCAGCAGTCCCACCGGGAGGGGGGGCGCCTACGAGCAGTACTTC

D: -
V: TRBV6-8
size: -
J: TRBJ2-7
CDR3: CASSYSSSGPWYF
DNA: TGTGCCAGCAGTTACTCGTCTAGTGGCCCTTGGTACTTC

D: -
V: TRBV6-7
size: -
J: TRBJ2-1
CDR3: CASRRRGTVRNEQFF
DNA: TGTGCCAGCAGAAGGAGGGGCACAGTAAGGAATGAGCAGTTCTTC

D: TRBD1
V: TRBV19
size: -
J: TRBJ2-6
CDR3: CASSEQGARHGANVLTF
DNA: TGTGCCAGTAGCGAACAGGGGGCGAGGCATGGGGCCAACGTCCTGACTTTC

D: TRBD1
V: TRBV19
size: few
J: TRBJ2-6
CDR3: CASSSDREAGANVLTF
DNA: TGTGCCAGTAGTTCGGACAGGGAGGCTGGGGCCAACGTCCTGACTTTC

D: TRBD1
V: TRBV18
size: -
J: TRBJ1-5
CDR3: CASSRSGQANQPQHF
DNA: TGTGCCAGCTCACGTTCGGGACAGGCCAATCAGCCCCAGCATTTT

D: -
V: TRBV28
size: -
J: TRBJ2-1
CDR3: CASSLRNNEQFF
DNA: TGTGCCAGCAGTTTGAGGAACAATGAGCAGTTCTTC

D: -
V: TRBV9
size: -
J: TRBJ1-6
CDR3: CASSVDDSVSSPLHF
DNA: TGTGCCAGCAGCGTAGACGACAGTGTTAGTTCACCCCTCCACTTT

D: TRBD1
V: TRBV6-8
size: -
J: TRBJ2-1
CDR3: CASSYRQGTAYNEQFF
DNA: TGTGCCAGCAGTTACCGACAGGGGACCGCATACAATGAGCAGTTCTTC

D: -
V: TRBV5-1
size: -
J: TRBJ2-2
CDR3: CASSLKSNTGELFF
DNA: TGCGCCAGCAGCTTGAAATCGAACACCGGGGAGCTGTTTTTT

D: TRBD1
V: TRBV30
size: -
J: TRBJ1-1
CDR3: CAWRRGPLLEAFF
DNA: TGTGCCTGGAGGAGGGGGCCTCTACTTGAAGCTTTCTTT